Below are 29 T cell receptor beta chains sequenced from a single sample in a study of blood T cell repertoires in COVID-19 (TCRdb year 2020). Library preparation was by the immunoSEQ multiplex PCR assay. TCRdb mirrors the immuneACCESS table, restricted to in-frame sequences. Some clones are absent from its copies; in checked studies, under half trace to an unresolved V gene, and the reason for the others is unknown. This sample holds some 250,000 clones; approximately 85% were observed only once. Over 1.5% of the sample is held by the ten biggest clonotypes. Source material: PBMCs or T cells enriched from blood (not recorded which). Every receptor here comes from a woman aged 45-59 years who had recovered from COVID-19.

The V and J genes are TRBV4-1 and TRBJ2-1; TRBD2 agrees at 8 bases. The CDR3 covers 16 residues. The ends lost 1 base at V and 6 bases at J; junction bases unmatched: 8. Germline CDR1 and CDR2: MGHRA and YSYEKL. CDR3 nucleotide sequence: TGCGCCAGCAGCCAAGTGGGTGCGGGAGGCCCCAATGAGCAGTTCTTC. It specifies CASSQVGAGGPNEQFF.

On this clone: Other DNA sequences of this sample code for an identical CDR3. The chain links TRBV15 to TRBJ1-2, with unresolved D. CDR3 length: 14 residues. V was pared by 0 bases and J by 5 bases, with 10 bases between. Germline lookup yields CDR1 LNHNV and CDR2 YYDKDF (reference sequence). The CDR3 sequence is CATSRDRTGYGYTF. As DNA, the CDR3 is TGTGCCACCAGCAGAGACCGGACGGGATATGGCTACACCTTC.

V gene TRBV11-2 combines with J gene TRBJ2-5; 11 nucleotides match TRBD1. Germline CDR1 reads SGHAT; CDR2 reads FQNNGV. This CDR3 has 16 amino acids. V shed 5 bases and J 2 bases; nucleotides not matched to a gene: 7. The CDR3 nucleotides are TGTGCCAGCAGCCGACGGACAGGGGGCGGGCAAGAGACCCAGTACTTC. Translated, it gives CASSRRTGGGQETQYF.

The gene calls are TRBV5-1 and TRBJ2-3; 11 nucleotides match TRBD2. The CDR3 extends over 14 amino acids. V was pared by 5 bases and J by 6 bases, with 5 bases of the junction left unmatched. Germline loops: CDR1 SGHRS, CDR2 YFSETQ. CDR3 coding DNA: TGCGCCAGCAGTCGGGCTAGCGGGAGGGATACGCAGTATTTT. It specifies CASSRASGRDTQYF. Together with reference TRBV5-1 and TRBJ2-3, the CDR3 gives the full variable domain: KAGVTQTPRYLIKTRGQQVTLSCSPISGHRSVSWYQQTPGQGLQFLFEYFSETQRNKGNFPGRFSGRQFSNSRSEMNVSTLELGDSALYLCASSRASGRDTQYFGPGTRLTVL.

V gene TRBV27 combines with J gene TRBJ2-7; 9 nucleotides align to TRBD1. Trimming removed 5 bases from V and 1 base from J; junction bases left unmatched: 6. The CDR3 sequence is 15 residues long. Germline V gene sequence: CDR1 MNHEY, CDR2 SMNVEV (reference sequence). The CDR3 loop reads CASSAAGTGSYEQYF. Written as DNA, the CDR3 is TGTGCCAGCAGTGCCGCCGGGACAGGGTCCTACGAGCAGTACTTC.

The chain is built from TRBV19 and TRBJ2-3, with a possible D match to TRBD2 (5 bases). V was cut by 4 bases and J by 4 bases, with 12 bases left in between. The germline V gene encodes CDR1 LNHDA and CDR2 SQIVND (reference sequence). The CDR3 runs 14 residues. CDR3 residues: CASSRTLASDTQYF. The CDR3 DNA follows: TGTGCCAGTAGTAGAACTTTAGCGTCAGATACGCAGTATTTT.

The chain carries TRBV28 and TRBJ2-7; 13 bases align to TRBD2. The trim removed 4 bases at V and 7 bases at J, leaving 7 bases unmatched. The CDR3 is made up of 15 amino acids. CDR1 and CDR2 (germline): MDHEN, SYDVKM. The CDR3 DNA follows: TGTGCCAGCAGTTCCGGACTAGCGGGAGAGCGGGAGCAGTACTTC. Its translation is CASSSGLAGEREQYF.

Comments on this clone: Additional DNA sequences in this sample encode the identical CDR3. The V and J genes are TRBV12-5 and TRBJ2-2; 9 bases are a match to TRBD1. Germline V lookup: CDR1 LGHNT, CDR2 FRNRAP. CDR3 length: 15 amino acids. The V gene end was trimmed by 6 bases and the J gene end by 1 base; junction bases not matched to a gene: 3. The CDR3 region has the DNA TGTGCTAGTGGCTCGGGACAGGGGAACACCGGGGAGCTGTTTTTT. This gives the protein CASGSGQGNTGELFF. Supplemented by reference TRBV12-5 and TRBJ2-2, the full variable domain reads DARVTQTPRHKVTEMGQEVTMRCQPILGHNTVFWYRQTMMQGLELLAYFRNRAPLDDSGMPKDRFSAEMPDATLATLKIQPSEPRDSAVYFCASGSGQGNTGELFFGEGSRLTVL.

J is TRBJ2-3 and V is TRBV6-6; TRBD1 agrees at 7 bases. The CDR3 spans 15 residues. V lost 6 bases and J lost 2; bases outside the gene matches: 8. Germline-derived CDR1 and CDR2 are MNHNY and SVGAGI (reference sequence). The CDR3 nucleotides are TGTGCCAGCAGCCACGACAGGGATTTCACAGATACGCAGTATTTT. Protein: CASSHDRDFTDTQYF.

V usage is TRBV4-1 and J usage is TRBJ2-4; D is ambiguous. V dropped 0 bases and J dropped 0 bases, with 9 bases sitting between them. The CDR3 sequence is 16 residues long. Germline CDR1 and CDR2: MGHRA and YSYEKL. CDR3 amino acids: CASSQESRLAKNIQYF. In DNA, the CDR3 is TGCGCCAGCAGCCAAGAAAGTAGACTAGCCAAAAACATTCAGTACTTC.

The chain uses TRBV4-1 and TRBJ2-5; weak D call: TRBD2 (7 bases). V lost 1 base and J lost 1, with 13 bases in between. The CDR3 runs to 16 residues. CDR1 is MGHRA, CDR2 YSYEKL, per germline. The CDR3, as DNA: TGCGCCAGCAGCCAAGGTCTGGGGGGGGCCCAAGAGACCCAGTACTTC. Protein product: CASSQGLGGAQETQYF.

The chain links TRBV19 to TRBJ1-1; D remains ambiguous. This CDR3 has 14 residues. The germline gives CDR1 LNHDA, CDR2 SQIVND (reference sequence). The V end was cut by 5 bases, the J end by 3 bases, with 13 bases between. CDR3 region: CASSQAGGDTEAFF. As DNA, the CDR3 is TGTGCCAGTAGTCAAGCCGGCGGGGACACTGAAGCTTTCTTT.

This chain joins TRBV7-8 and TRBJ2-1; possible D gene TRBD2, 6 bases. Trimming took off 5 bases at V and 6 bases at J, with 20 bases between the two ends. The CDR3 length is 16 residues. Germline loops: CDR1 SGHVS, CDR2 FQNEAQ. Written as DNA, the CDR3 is TGTGCCAGCAGCCGGGGGTTCGGGAAAAGGGGCAATGAGCAGTTCTTC. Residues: CASSRGFGKRGNEQFF.

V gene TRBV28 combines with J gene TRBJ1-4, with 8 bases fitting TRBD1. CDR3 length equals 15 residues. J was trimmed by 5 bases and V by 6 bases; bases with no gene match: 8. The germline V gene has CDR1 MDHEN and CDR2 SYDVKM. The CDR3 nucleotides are TGTGCCAGCAGCGCAGGGGGCGACCCGAATGAAAAACTGTTTTTT. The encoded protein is CASSAGGDPNEKLFF.

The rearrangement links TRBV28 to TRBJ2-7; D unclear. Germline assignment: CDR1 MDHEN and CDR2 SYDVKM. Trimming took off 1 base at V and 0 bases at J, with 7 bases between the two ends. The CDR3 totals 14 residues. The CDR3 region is CASSLLSSSYEQYF. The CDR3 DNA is TGTGCCAGCAGTTTATTGTCTAGCTCCTACGAGCAGTACTTC.

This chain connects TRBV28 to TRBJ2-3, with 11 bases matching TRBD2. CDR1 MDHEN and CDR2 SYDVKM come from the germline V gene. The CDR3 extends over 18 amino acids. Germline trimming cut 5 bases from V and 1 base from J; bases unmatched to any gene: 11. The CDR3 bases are TGTGCCAGCAGTCCCCTTAGCGGGAGGGCTTCTGGCACAGATACGCAGTATTTT. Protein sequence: CASSPLSGRASGTDTQYF.

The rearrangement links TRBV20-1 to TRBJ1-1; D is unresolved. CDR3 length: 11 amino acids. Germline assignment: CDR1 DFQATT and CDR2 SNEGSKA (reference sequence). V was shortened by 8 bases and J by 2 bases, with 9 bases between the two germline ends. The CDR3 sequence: CSSRINTEAFF. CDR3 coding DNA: TGCAGTTCCAGGATAAACACTGAAGCTTTCTTT.

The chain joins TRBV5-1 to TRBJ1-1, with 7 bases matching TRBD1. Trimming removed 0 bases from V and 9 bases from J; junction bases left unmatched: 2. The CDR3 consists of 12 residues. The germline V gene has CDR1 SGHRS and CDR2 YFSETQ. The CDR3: CASSLGTGKAFF. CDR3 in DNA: TGCGCCAGCAGCTTGGGGACAGGAAAAGCTTTCTTT.

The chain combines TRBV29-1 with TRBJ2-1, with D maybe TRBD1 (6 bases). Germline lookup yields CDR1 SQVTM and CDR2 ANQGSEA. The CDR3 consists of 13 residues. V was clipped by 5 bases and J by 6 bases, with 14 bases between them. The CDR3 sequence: CSVFRDIRNEQFF. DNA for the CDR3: TGCAGCGTTTTCCGGGACATACGCAATGAGCAGTTCTTC.

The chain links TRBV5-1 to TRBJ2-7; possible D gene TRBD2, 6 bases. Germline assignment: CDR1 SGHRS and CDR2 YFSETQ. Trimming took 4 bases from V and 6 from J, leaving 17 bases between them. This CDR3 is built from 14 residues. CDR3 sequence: CASSPAGTKGEQYF. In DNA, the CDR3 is TGCGCCAGCAGCCCGGCGGGAACGAAAGGCGAGCAGTACTTC.

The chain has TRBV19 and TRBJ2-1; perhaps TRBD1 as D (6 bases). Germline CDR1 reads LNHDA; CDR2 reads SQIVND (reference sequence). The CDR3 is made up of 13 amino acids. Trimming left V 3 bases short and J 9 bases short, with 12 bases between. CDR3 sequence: CASSMQGRGEQFF. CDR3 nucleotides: TGTGCCAGTAGTATGCAGGGGAGAGGTGAGCAGTTCTTC.

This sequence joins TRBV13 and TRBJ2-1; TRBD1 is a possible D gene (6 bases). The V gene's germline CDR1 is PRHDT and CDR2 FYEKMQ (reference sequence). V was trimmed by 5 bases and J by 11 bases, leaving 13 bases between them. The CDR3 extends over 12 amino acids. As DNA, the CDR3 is TGTGCCAGCAGCGAAACAGGGAGAAAGCAGTTCTTC. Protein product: CASSETGRKQFF.

CDR3 nucleotide sequence: TGTGCCAGCAGCCCGGGAACACAAGATACGCAGTATTTT. The encoded protein is CASSPGTQDTQYF. The V and J genes are TRBV7-8 and TRBJ2-3; D is possibly TRBD2 (5 bases). This CDR3 region has 13 residues. In germline, CDR1 is SGHVS, CDR2 FQNEAQ. The ends were cut back, 5 bases at V and 5 bases at J, with 11 bases in the middle.

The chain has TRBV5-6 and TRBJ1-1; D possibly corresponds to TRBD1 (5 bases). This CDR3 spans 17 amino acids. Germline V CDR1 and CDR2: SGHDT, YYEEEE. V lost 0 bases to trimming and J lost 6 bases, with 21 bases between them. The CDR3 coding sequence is TGTGCCAGCAGCTTGGACGAGTATAATCAGGCAGGGCCTGAAGCTTTCTTT. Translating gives CASSLDEYNQAGPEAFF.

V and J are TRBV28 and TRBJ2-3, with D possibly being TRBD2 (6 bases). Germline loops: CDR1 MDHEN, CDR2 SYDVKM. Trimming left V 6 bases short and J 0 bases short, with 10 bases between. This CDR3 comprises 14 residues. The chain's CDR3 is CASSRGLSTDTQYF. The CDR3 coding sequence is TGTGCCAGCAGCCGCGGACTAAGCACAGATACGCAGTATTTT.

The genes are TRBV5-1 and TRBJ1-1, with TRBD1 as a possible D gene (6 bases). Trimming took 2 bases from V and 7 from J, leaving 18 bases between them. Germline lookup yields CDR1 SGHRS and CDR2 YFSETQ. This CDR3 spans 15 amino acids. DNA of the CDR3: TGCGCCAGCAGCTTACCTCTAGGGGGAGGGGGTGAAGCTTTCTTT. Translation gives CASSLPLGGGGEAFF.

The CDR3 nucleotides read TGTGCTAGTGGTTCCGCCGGGGGGGCGCCCCGAAATGAGCAGTTCTTC. Residues: CASGSAGGAPRNEQFF. The chain is built from TRBV12-5 and TRBJ2-1, with TRBD2 matching 8 bases. V trimming: 4 bases; J trimming: 7 bases; junction bases outside the gene matches: 12. Germline V gives CDR1 LGHNT, CDR2 FRNRAP. This CDR3 is built from 16 residues.

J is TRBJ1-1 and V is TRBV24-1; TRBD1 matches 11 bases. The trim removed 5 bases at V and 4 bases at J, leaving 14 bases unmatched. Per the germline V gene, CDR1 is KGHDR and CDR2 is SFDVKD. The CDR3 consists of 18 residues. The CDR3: CATSGRRGQGAPGTEAFF. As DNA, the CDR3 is TGTGCCACCAGTGGTCGTAGAGGACAGGGGGCGCCGGGCACTGAAGCTTTCTTT.

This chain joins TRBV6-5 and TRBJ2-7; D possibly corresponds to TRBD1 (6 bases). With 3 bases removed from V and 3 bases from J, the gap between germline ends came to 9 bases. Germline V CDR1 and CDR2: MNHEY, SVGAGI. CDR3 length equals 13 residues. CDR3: CASSYSDSYEQYF. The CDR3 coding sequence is TGTGCCAGCAGTTATTCGGACAGCTACGAGCAGTACTTC.